Included here is one TCR beta chain sequence, with context. It has no known antigen specificity. One base away there is no much larger clone; base qualities are not given. This sample was included in a study of cytomegalovirus exposure and HLA in healthy donors (dated by TCRdb to between 2016 and 2019). Broadly, across the study: According to a later analysis, the roughly 120 validation repertoires were produced on the same platform as the approximately 600 repertoires of the first cohort. The study combined high-throughput TCR immunosequencing, statistical association of individual TCRs with disease status, and machine learning to predict cytomegalovirus infection status. The study aimed to test whether cataloging public T cell receptors could reveal signatures of past pathogen exposure. In addition to the first cohort of hundreds of subjects, a separate validation cohort of 100 to 150 different subjects was used.

The donors were included in the validation cohort of 120 subjects, a group kept apart from the roughly 730-subject first cohort. Libraries were constructed by the immunoSEQ multiplex PCR assay. In the authors' own workflow: A statistical classification framework was built for diagnosing cytomegalovirus status from the catalog of TCR beta chain sequences. TCRdb retrieved this table from immuneACCESS and kept in-frame rearrangements only. Not all clones are present; in checked studies, unresolved V genes account for under half, and no reason is known for the remainder. That table gives V, J and clone size, and the DNA gave D and trimming. Counted in this sample were 200,000 to 300,000 clones; about 86% of them appeared once. In total, the top ten clones hold less than 3% of the sample. The CDR3 has 15 amino acids, counting the end cysteine and phenylalanine. CDR3 DNA only is kept here, 45 bases in frame from base 1. As encoded in the germline V gene, CDR1 is LGHNA while CDR2 is YNFKEQ. For this chain, trimming is 4 bases at the V end and 3 bases at the J end, and the number of junction bases without a gene match is 8.

General study outcomes and caveats: Cytomegalovirus status was reported to be diagnosed by the classifier with high specificity and sensitivity in both the original and validation cohorts. In the study, 164 TCR beta chains were listed as associated with cytomegalovirus. Three of the identified cytomegalovirus-associated TCR beta chains were confirmed in vitro to be specific for cytomegalovirus antigens. A later analysis found that TCRs clustered in the first cohort also tended to co-occur in the roughly 120 validation repertoires, with 94% of cluster scores above 0. According to the authors, the approach could potentially be generalized to other disease states and immunological phenotypes. Across donors, most TCR sequences were observed very rarely, whereas some public TCRs were present in many individuals. All 120 or so repertoires were used to score co-occurrence in the validation cohort in a later analysis, because that analysis had no HLA typing for the cohort.

This clonotype was obtained from a man between 18 and 35 years old in good health and CMV-seronegative. The sequencing sample was made of PBMCs. The rearrangement joined TRBV4-2 to TRBJ2-7, and 8 junction bases match TRBD2. At the DNA level, the sequence is TGTGCCAGCAGCCCCAAAAGTAGCGGGGACTACGAGCAGTACTTC. Its protein is CASSPKSSGDYEQYF.